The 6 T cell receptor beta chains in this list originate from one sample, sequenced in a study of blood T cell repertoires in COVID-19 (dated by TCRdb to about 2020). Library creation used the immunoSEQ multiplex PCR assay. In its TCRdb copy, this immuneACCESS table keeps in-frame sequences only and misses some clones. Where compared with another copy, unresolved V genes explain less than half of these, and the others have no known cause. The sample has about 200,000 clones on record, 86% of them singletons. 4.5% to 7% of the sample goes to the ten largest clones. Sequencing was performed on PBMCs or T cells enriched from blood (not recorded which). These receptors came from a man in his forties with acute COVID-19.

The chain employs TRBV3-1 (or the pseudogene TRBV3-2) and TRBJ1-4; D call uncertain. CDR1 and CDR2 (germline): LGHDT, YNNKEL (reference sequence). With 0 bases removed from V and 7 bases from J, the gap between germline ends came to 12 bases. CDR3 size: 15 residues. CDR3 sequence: CASSQDRGGGEKLFF. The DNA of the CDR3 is TGTGCCAGCAGCCAAGATCGGGGAGGTGGTGAAAAACTGTTTTTT.

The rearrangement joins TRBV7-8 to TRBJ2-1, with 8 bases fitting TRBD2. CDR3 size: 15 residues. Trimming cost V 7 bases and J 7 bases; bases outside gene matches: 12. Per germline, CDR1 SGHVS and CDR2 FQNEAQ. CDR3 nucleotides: TGTGCCAGCACCCAAACGAGCGGGAGAACGAATGAGCAGTTCTTC. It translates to CASTQTSGRTNEQFF.

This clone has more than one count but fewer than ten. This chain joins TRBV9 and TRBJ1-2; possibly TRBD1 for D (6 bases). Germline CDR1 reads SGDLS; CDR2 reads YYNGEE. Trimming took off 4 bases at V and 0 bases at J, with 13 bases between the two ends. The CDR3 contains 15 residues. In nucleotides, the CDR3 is TGTGCCAGCAGCCTACAGGGTGCAGCTAACTATGGCTACACCTTC. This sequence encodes CASSLQGAANYGYTF.

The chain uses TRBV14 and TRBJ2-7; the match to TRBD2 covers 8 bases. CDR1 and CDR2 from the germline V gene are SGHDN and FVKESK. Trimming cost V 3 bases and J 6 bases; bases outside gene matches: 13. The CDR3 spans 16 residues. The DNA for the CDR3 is TGTGCCAGCAGCCAGCGTGCGGGAGGTGTTTCAGGCGAGCAGTACTTC. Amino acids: CASSQRAGGVSGEQYF. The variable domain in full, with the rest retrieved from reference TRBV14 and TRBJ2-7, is EAGVTQFPSHSVIEKGQTVTLRCDPISGHDNLYWYRRVMGKEIKFLLHFVKESKQDESGMPNNRFLAERTGGTYSTLKVQPAELEDSGVYFCASSQRAGGVSGEQYFGPGTRLTVT.

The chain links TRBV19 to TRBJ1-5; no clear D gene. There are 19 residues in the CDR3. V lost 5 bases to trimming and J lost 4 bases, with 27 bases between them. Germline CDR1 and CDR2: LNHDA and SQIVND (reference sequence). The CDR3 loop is CASSALTLLGGRANQPQHF. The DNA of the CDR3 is TGTGCCAGTAGTGCCCTTACCCTGCTGGGCGGGAGAGCAAATCAGCCCCAGCATTTT.

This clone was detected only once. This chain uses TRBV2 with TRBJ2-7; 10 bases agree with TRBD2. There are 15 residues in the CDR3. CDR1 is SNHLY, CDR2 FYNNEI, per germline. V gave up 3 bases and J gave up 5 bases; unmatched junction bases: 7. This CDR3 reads CASSDRTSGSDEQYF. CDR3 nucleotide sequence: TGTGCCAGCAGTGACCGGACTAGCGGCTCGGACGAGCAGTACTTC.